This TCR beta chain was captured in a study of blood T cell repertoires in COVID-19. Study-level background: Samples representing acute and convalescent COVID-19 were sourced from the United States, Italy and Spain. From T cells, B-cell-depleted T cells, or PBMCs came the material, which was cDNA or gDNA.

Deletions cut 2 bases from V and 7 bases from J, with 15 bases between. CDR1 SGHTA and CDR2 FQGNSA come from the germline V gene. The CDR3 extends over 16 amino acids. In the original analysis: Nucleated cell counts were estimated from reference gene primer amplification. Clones were sequenced by immunoSEQ multiplex PCR, and TCRdb holds only the in-frame ones, with some missing. The V and J calls and clone size were taken over from that table, and D and trimming were inferred from the DNA. Altogether under 300,000 clones are present, approximately 78% being singletons, with the ten largest covering roughly 3.3%.

This clonotype was sampled from a woman aged 18-29 years with acute or convalescent COVID-19. Input material: peripheral blood. The chain has TRBV7-2 and TRBJ1-6; D gene unclear. The CDR3 loop reads CASSLNPPGLNSPLHF. The CDR3 nucleotides are TGTGCCAGCAGCTTAAACCCCCCCGGACTGAATTCACCCCTCCACTTT. Filled out from reference TRBV7-2 and TRBJ1-6, the complete variable domain reads GAGVSQSPSNKVTEKGKDVELRCDPISGHTALYWYRQSLGQGLEFLIYFQGNSAPDKSGLPSDRFSAERTGGSVSTLTIQRTQQEDSAVYLCASSLNPPGLNSPLHFGNGTRLTVT.